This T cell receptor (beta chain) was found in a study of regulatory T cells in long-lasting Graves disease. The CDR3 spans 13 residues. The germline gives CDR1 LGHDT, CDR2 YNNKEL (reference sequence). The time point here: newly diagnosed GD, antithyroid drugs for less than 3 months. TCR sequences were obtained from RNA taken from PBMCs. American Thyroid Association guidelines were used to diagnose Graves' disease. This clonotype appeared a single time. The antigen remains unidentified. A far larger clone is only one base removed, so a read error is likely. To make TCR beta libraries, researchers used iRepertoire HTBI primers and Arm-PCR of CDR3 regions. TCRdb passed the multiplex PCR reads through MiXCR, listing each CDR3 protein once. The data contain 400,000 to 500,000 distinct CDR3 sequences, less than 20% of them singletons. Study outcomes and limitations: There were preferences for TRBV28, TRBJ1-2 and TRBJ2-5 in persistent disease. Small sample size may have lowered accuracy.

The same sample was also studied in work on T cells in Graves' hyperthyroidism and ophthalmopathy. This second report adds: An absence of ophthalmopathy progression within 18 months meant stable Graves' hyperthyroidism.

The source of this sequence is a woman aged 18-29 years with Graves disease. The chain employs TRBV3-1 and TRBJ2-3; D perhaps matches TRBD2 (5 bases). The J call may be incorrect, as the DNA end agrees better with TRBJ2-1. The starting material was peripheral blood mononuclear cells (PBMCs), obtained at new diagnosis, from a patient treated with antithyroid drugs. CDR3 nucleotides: TGTGCCAGCAGCGGGATCAACCGGGGTGAGCAGTTCTTC. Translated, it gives CASSGINRGEQFF.